This note documents a single T cell receptor beta chain sequence. The target of this receptor is not known. Per-nucleotide qualities are absent, and no much larger clonotype sits a single base away. The immunoSEQ Assay, a bias-controlled multiplex PCR, was used to amplify TCRbeta CDR3 regions from genomic DNA. Per the authors' processing: Within the assay, amplification of reference gene primers was used to estimate how many nucleated cells each sample contained. To quantify the absolute abundance of each unique TCRbeta CDR3 rearrangement, sequence reads were collapsed and filtered. For each sample, productive Simpson clonality was calculated by taking the square root of Simpson's diversity index across productive rearrangements. TCRdb obtained this table from immuneACCESS and retained in-frame rearrangements with V and J assigned. These tables miss some clones; where compared with another copy, unresolved V genes account for less than half of the shortfall, and the remainder is unexplained. The V and J calls and the clone size are those of that table, but D and trimming were determined from the DNA. The sample has about 480,000 clones on record, about 90% of them singletons. The ten largest clonotypes hold almost 2% of the sample.

In the prospective study, participants were roughly 18 to 95 years old, resided in approximately 25 geographic areas of the United States, and were enrolled through a virtual design. In the prospective study, cohorts were assigned on the basis of participant-reported clinical history obtained from a screening survey and a study questionnaire. In the prospective study, whole blood, serum and a nasopharyngeal or oropharyngeal swab were collected from each participant by mobile phlebotomists. Prospective study participants could optionally give additional blood draws and questionnaires over an approximately two-month period. Prospective study blood samples were shipped either frozen or at room temperature before DNA extraction. This sample stems from a study of blood T cell repertoires in COVID-19 (TCRdb year 2020). Concerning the study at large: Collaborator samples came from the United States, Italy and Spain and covered acute and convalescent phases of COVID-19. HLA class I and class II types, where available, came from metadata supplied by the sample provider rather than from assay-based typing. A freely available public database, intended as a resource for researchers studying the immune response to SARS-CoV-2, is where the repertoires were released. Sample metadata almost always included a de-identified subject ID, COVID-19 status, age in years and sex. Samples were obtained from the ongoing ImmuneRACE study (first 160 participants) and from over a thousand subjects provided by 6 global collaborators. The material from the prospective study consisted of cDNA or gDNA derived from T cells, B-cell-depleted T cells, or PBMCs. Subjects who had been exposed to COVID-19, were actively infected with it, or had recovered from it provided the deeply sampled blood TCRbeta repertoires that made up the dataset.

V gives up 6 bases and J gives up 4 bases, and the segment between their germline ends measures 15 bases. The CDR3, cysteine through phenylalanine, is 14 amino acids long. Only the CDR3 portion is preserved as DNA: 42 bases, with reading frame beginning at the first base. CDR1 and CDR2 are read off the germline V gene (reference sequence) as LGHDT and YNNKEL. Here is what the overall study found, with its caveats: Clinical and demographic metadata were provided uncurated, with the amount varying by source and participant.

The sequence came from a woman in her late teens or twenties with acute COVID-19. The chain was built from TRBV3-1 (or the pseudogene TRBV3-2) and TRBJ1-2; the best D guess is TRBD1, with 6 bases matching. The sequencing sample was made of PBMCs or T cells enriched from blood (not recorded which). The DNA sequence reads TGTGCCAGCAGTCTACGAGGGGGAAGCTATGGCTACACCTTC. It codes for CASSLRGGSYGYTF.